The 15 T cell receptor beta chains listed next were all sequenced from one sample in a study of T cells in localized non-small cell lung cancer. Assay: immunoSEQ multiplex PCR; the TCRdb copy retains only in-frame clones and omits some. The table has roughly 26,000 clones, less than 90% seen once. The source material was peripheral blood, sampled before any cancer treatment. These receptors originate from a female donor of 60 years or more with stage II squamous cell lung carcinoma.

The V and J genes are TRBV6-4 and TRBJ2-6, with D maybe TRBD2 (6 bases). Germline CDR1 MRHNA, CDR2 SNTAGT. This CDR3 contains 18 residues. The V end lost 5 bases, the J end lost 5 bases, and 22 bases lay between the germline ends. The CDR3 nucleotides are TGTGCCAGCAGTAGGACTAACACACGACAAAGTCGGGCCAACGTCCTGACTTTC. Translated, it gives CASSRTNTRQSRANVLTF.

The V gene is TRBV10-2, the J gene TRBJ2-5; no firm D call. With 6 bases removed from V and 2 bases from J, the gap between germline ends came to 10 bases. CDR3 length equals 13 residues. The germline gives CDR1 WSHSY, CDR2 SAAADI. The CDR3 reads CASRGLDQETQYF. CDR3 DNA: TGCGCCAGCAGAGGTCTCGATCAAGAGACCCAGTACTTC.

V gene TRBV18 combines with J gene TRBJ2-3; D gene uncertain. Germline CDR1 and CDR2: KGHSH and LQKENI. V lost 0 bases to trimming and J lost 5 bases, with 9 bases between them. The CDR3 totals 14 residues. CDR3: CASSPPPWGDTQYF. The CDR3, as DNA: TGTGCCAGCTCACCACCCCCTTGGGGAGATACGCAGTATTTT. Looking up the rest from reference TRBV18 and TRBJ2-3 gives the full variable domain: NAGVMQNPRHLVRRRGQEARLRCSPMKGHSHVYWYRQLPEEGLKFMVYLQKENIIDESGMPKERFSAEFPKEGPSILRIQQVVRGDSAAYFCASSPPPWGDTQYFGPGTRLTVL.

The rearrangement joins TRBV30 to TRBJ2-2, with D uncertain. Germline V gene lookup returns CDR1 GTSNPN and CDR2 SVGIG (reference sequence). The CDR3 totals 13 residues. V was cut by 0 bases and J by 7 bases, with 9 bases left in between. The CDR3 DNA follows: TGTGCCTGGAGTGTACCCGAGATCGGGGAGCTGTTTTTT. This translates into CAWSVPEIGELFF.

J is TRBJ1-5 and V is TRBV30; D not certain. Germline CDR1 is GTSNPN and CDR2 is SVGIG (reference sequence). V was clipped by 1 base and J by 5 bases, with 9 bases between them. This CDR3 has 13 residues. CDR3 in amino acids: CAWSEQDDQPQHF. The CDR3 DNA reads TGTGCCTGGAGTGAGCAGGATGATCAGCCCCAGCATTTT. Variable domain in full (rest from reference TRBV30 and TRBJ1-5): SQTIHQWPATLVQPVGSPLSLECTVEGTSNPNLYWYRQAAGRGLQLLFYSVGIGQISSEVPQNLSASRPQDRQFILSSKKLLLSDSGFYLCAWSEQDDQPQHFGDGTRLSIL.

The chain uses TRBV19 and TRBJ2-1; D uncertain. The CDR3 loop spans 15 amino acids. Germline CDR1 and CDR2: LNHDA and SQIVND (reference sequence). The V gene lost 3 bases and the J gene lost 0 bases, with 9 bases spanning the gap. This CDR3 reads CASSISRTSYNEQFF. The CDR3, as DNA: TGTGCCAGTAGTATCAGTCGGACCTCCTACAATGAGCAGTTCTTC.

The chain is built from TRBV28 and TRBJ1-1; the match to TRBD1 covers 8 bases. The V and J ends lost 5 bases and 1 base, in that order; junction bases with no gene match: 9. Germline lookup yields CDR1 MDHEN and CDR2 SYDVKM. This CDR3 is built from 16 residues. CDR3 in DNA: TGTGCCAGCAGTCCCATCCGCAGGGGGCGGAACACTGAAGCTTTCTTT. As protein: CASSPIRRGRNTEAFF.

The chain is built from TRBV6-5 and TRBJ1-1, with 8 nucleotides matching TRBD1. The CDR3 length is 15 residues. Trimming removed 2 bases from V and 4 bases from J; junction bases left unmatched: 6. Germline CDR1 MNHEY, CDR2 SVGAGI. The CDR3 coding sequence is TGTGCCAGCAGTTACGGGGGGACAGGAACCACTGAAGCTTTCTTT. Amino acid sequence: CASSYGGTGTTEAFF.

The rearrangement links TRBV5-6 to TRBJ2-4; D tentatively reads TRBD1 or TRBD2 (6 bases each). CDR1 is SGHDT, CDR2 YYEEEE, per germline. V lost 0 bases and J lost 2, with 12 bases in between. This CDR3 has 16 residues. CDR3 in amino acids: CASSLAGAGPKNIQYF. The CDR3 nucleotides are TGTGCCAGCAGCTTGGCGGGGGCCGGACCCAAAAACATTCAGTACTTC.

V gene TRBV19 combines with J gene TRBJ2-7, with 7 bases aligning to TRBD1. CDR1 is LNHDA and CDR2 is SQIVND in the germline V gene (reference sequence). The CDR3 extends over 15 amino acids. V trimming: 3 bases; J trimming: 4 bases; junction bases outside the gene matches: 9. In nucleotides, the CDR3 is TGTGCCAGTAGTATGAGTGCGAGGGGGCCTTACGAGCAGTACTTC. This sequence encodes CASSMSARGPYEQYF.

The sample holds a few counts of this clone. This rearrangement joins TRBV9 to TRBJ1-1, with D tentatively TRBD1 (5 bases). The CDR3 totals 16 residues. V was cut by 4 bases and J by 5 bases, with 21 bases left in between. Germline CDR1 SGDLS, CDR2 YYNGEE. The CDR3 DNA reads as TGTGCCAGCAGCCCTTGGTTGCAGGGTCCAAGGACTGAAGCTTTCTTT. Its translation is CASSPWLQGPRTEAFF.

This rearrangement joins TRBV29-1 to TRBJ1-1, with D possibly being TRBD1 (5 bases). V lost 3 bases and J 11 bases, leaving 16 bases between the germline ends. This CDR3 is built from 12 residues. Germline-derived CDR1 and CDR2 are SQVTM and ANQGSEA. The CDR3 protein is CSVDRGRQEAFF. Written as DNA, the CDR3 is TGCAGCGTTGATCGGGGACGGCAGGAGGCTTTCTTT.

CDR3 region: CASQTDRVGTGELFF. CDR3 in DNA: TGTGCCAGCCAGACCGACAGGGTTGGCACCGGGGAGCTGTTTTTT. This chain links TRBV19 with TRBJ2-2, with TRBD1 identical over 7 bases. Germline loops: CDR1 LNHDA, CDR2 SQIVND (reference sequence). The trim removed 9 bases at V and 4 bases at J, leaving 11 bases unmatched. The CDR3 is 15 amino acids.

The V gene is TRBV11-2, the J gene TRBJ2-7, with D tentatively TRBD2 (5 bases). Germline CDR1 and CDR2: SGHAT and FQNNGV. There are 14 residues in the CDR3. Deletions cut 4 bases from V and 1 base from J, with 11 bases between. Here the CDR3 DNA reads TGTGCCAGCAGCTGGCGGGCTACATCCTACGAGCAGTACTTC. Its protein product is CASSWRATSYEQYF.

This chain joins TRBV7-9 and TRBJ2-3; D is ambiguous. Trimming took off 1 base at V and 0 bases at J, with 8 bases between the two ends. Per the germline V gene, CDR1 is SEHNR and CDR2 is FQNEAQ (reference sequence). This CDR3 has 15 amino acids. The CDR3, as DNA: TGTGCCAGCAGCTTAGTTCTAACTAGCACAGATACGCAGTATTTT. Translating gives CASSLVLTSTDTQYF.